Each of the 3 T cell receptor beta chains below was sequenced from the same sample in a study of blood T cell repertoires in COVID-19 (dated by TCRdb to about 2020). Libraries were built with the immunoSEQ multiplex PCR assay. TCRdb obtained this table from immuneACCESS and retained in-frame rearrangements with V and J assigned. These tables miss some clones; where compared with another copy, unresolved V genes account for less than half of the shortfall, and the remainder is unexplained. In all, the sample holds a few hundred thousand clones, and approximately 88% of those were seen once. Of the sample, approximately 0.94% falls within the top ten clones. Sequences were obtained from peripheral blood. The receptors stem from a woman aged 40 to 50 who had recovered from COVID-19.

The genes are TRBV15 and TRBJ2-3; 15 positions match TRBD2. Germline lookup yields CDR1 LNHNV and CDR2 YYDKDF (reference sequence). Losses at the gene ends were 0 bases for V and 6 bases for J; bases not matched to a gene: 16. CDR3 length: 21 residues. CDR3 in amino acids: CATSRDLVRWTSGRAGDTQYF. Written as DNA, the CDR3 is TGTGCCACCAGCAGAGATTTAGTTCGGTGGACTAGCGGGAGGGCGGGGGATACGCAGTATTTT. The full variable domain, its missing parts supplied by reference TRBV15 and TRBJ2-3, is DAMVIQNPRYQVTQFGKPVTLSCSQTLNHNVMYWYQQKSSQAPKLLFHYYDKDFNNEADTPDNFQSRRPNTSFCFLDIRSPGLGDTAMYLCATSRDLVRWTSGRAGDTQYFGPGTRLTVL.

The gene calls are TRBV28 and TRBJ2-2; D perhaps matches TRBD2 (6 bases). The CDR3 extends over 14 amino acids. In germline, CDR1 is MDHEN, CDR2 SYDVKM. Trimming removed 10 bases at V and 1 base at J, with 13 bases between. The CDR3 sequence: CAISPAGNTGELFF. CDR3 sequence (DNA): TGTGCCATCTCCCCAGCGGGGAACACCGGGGAGCTGTTTTTT.

The chain joins TRBV19 to TRBJ2-1; 12 positions agree with TRBD2. The germline V gene has CDR1 LNHDA and CDR2 SQIVND (reference sequence). Unmatched junction bases numbered 7, after V lost 8 bases and J lost 8 bases. The CDR3 runs to 14 residues. CDR3 loop: CASSGLAGLYEQFF. The CDR3 region has the DNA TGTGCCAGTTCAGGACTAGCGGGACTCTATGAGCAGTTCTTC.